This is a list of T cell receptor beta chains from one sample in a study of T cell repertoires in ileal Crohn's disease. The method was immunoSEQ multiplex PCR; TCRdb's version includes in-frame clones alone and lacks a portion of them. The table has fewer than 4,500 clones, around 85% seen once. Sequencing was done on a sample of ileal tissue. The receptors were gathered from an adult with Crohn's disease. Each CDR3 is given with its conserved first and last residue. The order of the fields is J gene, clone size, D gene, V gene, CDR3 DNA, CDR3 protein. D genes are given only for firm matches. Some rows mark clone size as missing; the rest say once, few, many or name a class of expanded clone.

TRBJ2-1	NA	TRBD2	TRBV14	TGTGCCAGCAGCTCCTTAGCGGGGGGGTACAATGAGCAGTTCTTC	CASSSLAGGYNEQFF
TRBJ2-1	few	TRBD1	TRBV29-1	TGCAGCGCATTGACAGGGGAGTCCTACAATGAGCAGTTCTTC	CSALTGESYNEQFF
TRBJ2-7	NA	NA	TRBV25-1	TGTGCCAGCAGTGAAGCCTGGGGGCCTGACGAGCAGTACTTC	CASSEAWGPDEQYF
TRBJ2-7	NA	NA	TRBV28	TGTGCCAGCAGTTTAGGGCAGACCTCCTACGAGCAGTACTTC	CASSLGQTSYEQYF
TRBJ2-5	NA	TRBD2	TRBV5-1	TGCGCCAGCAGCCCTGGGACTAGCGGGGCCGGCCAAGAGACCCAGTACTTC	CASSPGTSGAGQETQYF
TRBJ1-6	NA	NA	TRBV6-4	TGTGCCAGCAGTGACTCAATACAGGGAGATTCACCCCTCCACTTT	CASSDSIQGDSPLHF
TRBJ2-7	NA	NA	TRBV7-2	TGTGCCAGCAGCTTAGCTGTCAATTCTCGGGAGCAGTACTTC	CASSLAVNSREQYF
TRBJ2-4	NA	NA	TRBV9	TGTGCCAGCAGCGTAGGCTCTACCAAAAACATTCAGTACTTC	CASSVGSTKNIQYF
TRBJ1-1	NA	TRBD1	TRBV28	TGTGCCAGCAGTATAACCGGGACAGTCACTGAAGCTTTCTTT	CASSITGTVTEAFF
TRBJ1-3	NA	NA	TRBV19	TGTGCCACCGCAGAAGTCTCTGGAAACACCATATATTTT	CATAEVSGNTIYF
TRBJ1-3	once	NA	TRBV6-1	TGTGCCAGCAGTGAAGAGACAGGCTCTGGAAACACCATATATTTT	CASSEETGSGNTIYF
TRBJ1-2	NA	TRBD1	TRBV28	TGTGCCAGCGGGGACAGGGGGCGCGACTACACCTTC	CASGDRGRDYTF
TRBJ2-6	NA	NA	TRBV7-9	TGTGCCAGCAGCTTAGGAGGGTCCAACGTCCTGACTTTC	CASSLGGSNVLTF
TRBJ2-1	NA	TRBD2	TRBV2	TGTGCTCGGACGTCGATCCCGGGTAGCGGGACTTACAATGAGCAGTTCTTC	CARTSIPGSGTYNEQFF
TRBJ1-3	NA	NA	TRBV7-9	TGTGCCAGCAGCTTACCGGGGGAGGGAAACACCATATATTTT	CASSLPGEGNTIYF
TRBJ1-1	once	NA	TRBV18	TGTGCCAGCTCACCCGAGTACAGGGTGACTGAAGCTTTCTTT	CASSPEYRVTEAFF
TRBJ2-5	NA	NA	TRBV7-9	TGTGCCAGCAGCTTAAGGGGTAGGGGCCAAGAGACCCAGTACTTC	CASSLRGRGQETQYF
TRBJ2-3	NA	TRBD2	TRBV5-6	TGTGCCAGCAGCCCAGCGGGGGCAGGGGATACGCAGTATTTT	CASSPAGAGDTQYF
TRBJ2-1	NA	TRBD1	TRBV7-3	TGTGCCAGCAGCTTAATGCAGTCCCAGGGGGTATCTTATGAGCAGTTCTTC	CASSLMQSQGVSYEQFF
TRBJ2-5	NA	TRBD1	TRBV7-3	TGTGCCAGCAGCCAAGACAGGGGGCGAGGGAGAGAGACCCAGTACTTC	CASSQDRGRGRETQYF
TRBJ2-7	once	TRBD1	TRBV9	TGTGCCAGCACCCCGGGACAGGGGTACTACGAGCAGTACTTC	CASTPGQGYYEQYF
TRBJ2-2	once	NA	TRBV5-1	TGCGCCAGCAGCTTGGAACCCGGAGGCGGGGAGCTGTTTTTT	CASSLEPGGGELFF
TRBJ2-2	few	TRBD1	TRBV7-7	TGTGCCAGCAGCTTAGGGACAGGGTTGGGAGCGAACACCGGGGAGCTGTTTTTT	CASSLGTGLGANTGELFF
TRBJ2-1	NA	NA	TRBV9	TGTGCCAGCAGCTGGGGGACGGGGGACTCCTACAATGAGCAGTTCTTC	CASSWGTGDSYNEQFF
TRBJ2-2	NA	NA	TRBV4-3	TGCGCCAGCAGCCAAGAGGTCGTAGCGAACACCGGGGAGCTGTTTTTT	CASSQEVVANTGELFF
TRBJ1-2	NA	TRBD1	TRBV18	TGTGCCAGCTCCCCTGACAGGGGGCAAGCAAGTGGCTACACCTTC	CASSPDRGQASGYTF
TRBJ1-1	once	NA	TRBV2	TGTGCCAGCCTTCCTCGGGGCACTGAAGCTTTCTTT	CASLPRGTEAFF
TRBJ1-1	NA	NA	TRBV5-4	TGTGCCAGCAGCCCGGGTTTGACGAACACTGAAGCTTTCTTT	CASSPGLTNTEAFF
TRBJ2-6	NA	NA	TRBV6-5	TGTGCCAGCAGTTACGTCAGCTCTGGGGCCAACGTCCTGACTTTC	CASSYVSSGANVLTF